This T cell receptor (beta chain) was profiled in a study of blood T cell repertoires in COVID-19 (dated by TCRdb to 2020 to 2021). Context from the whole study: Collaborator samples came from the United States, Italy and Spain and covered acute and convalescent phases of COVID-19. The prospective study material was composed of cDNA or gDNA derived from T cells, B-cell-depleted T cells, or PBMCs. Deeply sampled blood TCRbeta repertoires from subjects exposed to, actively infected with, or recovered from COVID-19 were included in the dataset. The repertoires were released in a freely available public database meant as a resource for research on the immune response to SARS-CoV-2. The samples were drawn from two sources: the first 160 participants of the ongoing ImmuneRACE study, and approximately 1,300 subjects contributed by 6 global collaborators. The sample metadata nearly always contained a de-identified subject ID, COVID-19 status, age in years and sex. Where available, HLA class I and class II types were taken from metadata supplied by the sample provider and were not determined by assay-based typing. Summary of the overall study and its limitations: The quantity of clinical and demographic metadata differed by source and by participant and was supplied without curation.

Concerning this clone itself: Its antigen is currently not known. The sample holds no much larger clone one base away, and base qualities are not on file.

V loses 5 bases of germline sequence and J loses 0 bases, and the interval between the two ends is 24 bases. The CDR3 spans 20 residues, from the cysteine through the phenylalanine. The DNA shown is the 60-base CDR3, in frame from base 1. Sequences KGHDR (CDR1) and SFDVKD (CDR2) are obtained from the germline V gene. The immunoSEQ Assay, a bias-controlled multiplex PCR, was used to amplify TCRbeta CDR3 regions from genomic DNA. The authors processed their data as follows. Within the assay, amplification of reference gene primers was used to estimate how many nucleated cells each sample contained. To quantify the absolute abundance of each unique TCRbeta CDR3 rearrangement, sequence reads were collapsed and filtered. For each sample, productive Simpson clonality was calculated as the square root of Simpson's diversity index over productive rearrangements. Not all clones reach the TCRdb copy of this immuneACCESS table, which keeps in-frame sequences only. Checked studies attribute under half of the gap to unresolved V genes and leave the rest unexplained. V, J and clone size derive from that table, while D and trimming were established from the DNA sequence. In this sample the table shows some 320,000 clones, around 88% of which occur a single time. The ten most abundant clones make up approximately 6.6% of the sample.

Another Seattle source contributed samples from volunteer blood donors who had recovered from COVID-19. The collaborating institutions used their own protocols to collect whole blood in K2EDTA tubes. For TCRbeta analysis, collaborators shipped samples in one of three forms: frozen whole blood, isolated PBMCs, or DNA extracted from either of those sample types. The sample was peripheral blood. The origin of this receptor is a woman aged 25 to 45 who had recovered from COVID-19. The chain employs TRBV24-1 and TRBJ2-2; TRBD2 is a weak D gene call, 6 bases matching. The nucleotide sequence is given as TGTGCCACCAGTGGTCCGTTCCGGGGAGGAGGCCCTGCGAACACCGGGGAGCTGTTTTTT. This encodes CATSGPFRGGGPANTGELFF.